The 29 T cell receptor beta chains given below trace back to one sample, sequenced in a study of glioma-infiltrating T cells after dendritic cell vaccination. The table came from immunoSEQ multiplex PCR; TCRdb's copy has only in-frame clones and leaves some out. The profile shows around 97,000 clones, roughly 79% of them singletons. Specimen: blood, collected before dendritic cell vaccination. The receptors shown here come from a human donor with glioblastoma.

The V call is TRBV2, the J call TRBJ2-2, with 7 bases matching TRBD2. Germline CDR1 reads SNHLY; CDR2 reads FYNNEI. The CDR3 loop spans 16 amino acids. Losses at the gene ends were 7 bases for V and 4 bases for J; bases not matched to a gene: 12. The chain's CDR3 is CASTREAREGTGELFF. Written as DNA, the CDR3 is TGTGCCAGCACTCGAGAAGCGAGGGAGGGCACCGGGGAGCTGTTTTTT. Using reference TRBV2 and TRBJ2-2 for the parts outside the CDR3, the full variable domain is EPEVTQTPSHQVTQMGQEVILRCVPISNHLYFYWYRQILGQKVEFLVSFYNNEISEKSEIFDDQFSVERPDGSNFTLKIRSTKLEDSAMYFCASTREAREGTGELFFGEGSRLTVL.

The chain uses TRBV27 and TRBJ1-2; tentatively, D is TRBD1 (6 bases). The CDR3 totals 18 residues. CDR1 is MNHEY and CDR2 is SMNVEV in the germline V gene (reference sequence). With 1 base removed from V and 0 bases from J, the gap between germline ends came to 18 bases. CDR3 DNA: TGTGCCAGCAGTTTATTGGGTCGGGGGGCTCAGGCTAACTATGGCTACACCTTC. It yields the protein CASSLLGRGAQANYGYTF.

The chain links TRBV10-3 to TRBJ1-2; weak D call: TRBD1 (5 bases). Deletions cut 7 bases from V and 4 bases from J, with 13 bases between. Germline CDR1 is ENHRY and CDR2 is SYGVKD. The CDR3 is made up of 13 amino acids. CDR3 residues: CAIKRGEAYGYTF. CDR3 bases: TGTGCCATCAAACGAGGGGAGGCCTATGGCTACACCTTC.

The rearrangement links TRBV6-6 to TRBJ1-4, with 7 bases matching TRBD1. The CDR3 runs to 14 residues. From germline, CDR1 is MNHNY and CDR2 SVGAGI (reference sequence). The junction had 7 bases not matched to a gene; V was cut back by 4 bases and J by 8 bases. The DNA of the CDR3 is TGTGCCAGCAGTTTACAGGGGCACGAAGAAAAACTGTTTTTT. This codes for CASSLQGHEEKLFF.

The CDR3 DNA reads TGTGCCAGCAGCTTAACGGCAAATCAGCCCCAGCATTTT. Protein product: CASSLTANQPQHF. This chain links TRBV7-3 with TRBJ1-5; D gene uncertain. Germline CDR1 SGHTA, CDR2 FQGTGA. The CDR3 runs 13 residues. Deletions cut 0 bases from V and 4 bases from J, with 4 bases between.

Written as DNA, the CDR3 is TGTGCCAGCAGCTTAGCGCGCTCCCAAGAGACCCAGTACTTC. Its translation is CASSLARSQETQYF. This chain joins TRBV7-8 and TRBJ2-5, with D uncertain. CDR3 length: 14 residues. Looked up from germline, CDR1 is SGHVS and CDR2 is FQNEAQ. V shed 0 bases and J shed 1 base, with 6 bases lying between them.

CDR3 residues: CASSLGQGRSYEQYF. The CDR3 region has the DNA TGTGCCAGCAGCTTAGGCCAGGGGAGATCCTACGAGCAGTACTTC. The chain is built from TRBV7-2 and TRBJ2-7, with D possibly matching TRBD1 (6 bases). The CDR3 consists of 15 residues. Per the germline V gene, CDR1 is SGHTA and CDR2 is FQGNSA. V shed 1 base and J shed 1 base, with 11 bases lying between them.

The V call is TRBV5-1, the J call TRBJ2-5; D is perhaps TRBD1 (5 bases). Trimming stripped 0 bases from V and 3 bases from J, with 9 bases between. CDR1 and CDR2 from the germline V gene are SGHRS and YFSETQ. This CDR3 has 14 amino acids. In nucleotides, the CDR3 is TGCGCCAGCAGCTTGGCGACAGATGAAGAGACCCAGTACTTC. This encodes CASSLATDEETQYF.

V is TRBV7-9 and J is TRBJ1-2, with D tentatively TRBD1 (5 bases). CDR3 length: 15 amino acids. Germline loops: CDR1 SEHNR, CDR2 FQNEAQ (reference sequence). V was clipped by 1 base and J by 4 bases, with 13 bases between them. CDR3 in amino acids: CASSLVDSSIYGYTF. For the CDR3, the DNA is TGTGCCAGCAGCTTAGTAGACAGCTCAATCTATGGCTACACCTTC.

This chain's CDR3 is CASSESGTGFEAFF. CDR3 coding DNA: TGCGCCAGCAGTGAGTCCGGGACAGGGTTTGAAGCTTTCTTT. The chain couples TRBV10-1 to TRBJ1-1; 9 positions match TRBD1. CDR3 length equals 14 residues. Germline CDR1 and CDR2: WNHNN and SYGVQD (reference sequence). Unmatched junction bases numbered 3, after V lost 0 bases and J lost 7 bases.

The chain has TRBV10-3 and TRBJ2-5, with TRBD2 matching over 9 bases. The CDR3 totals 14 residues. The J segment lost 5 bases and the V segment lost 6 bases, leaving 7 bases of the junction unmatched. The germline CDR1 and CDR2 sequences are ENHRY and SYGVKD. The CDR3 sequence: CAIRPGLAQETQYF. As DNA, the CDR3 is TGTGCCATCAGACCGGGACTAGCACAGGAGACCCAGTACTTC.

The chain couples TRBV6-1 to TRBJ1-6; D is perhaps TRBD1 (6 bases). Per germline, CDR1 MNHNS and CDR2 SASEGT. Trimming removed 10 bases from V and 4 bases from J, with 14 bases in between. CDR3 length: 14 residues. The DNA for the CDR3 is TGTGCCACGAGAGAAGGACAGTATAATTCACCCCTCCACTTT. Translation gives CATREGQYNSPLHF.

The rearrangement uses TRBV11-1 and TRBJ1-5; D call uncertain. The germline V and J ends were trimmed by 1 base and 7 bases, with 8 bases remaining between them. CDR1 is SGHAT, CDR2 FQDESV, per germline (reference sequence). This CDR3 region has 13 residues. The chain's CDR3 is CASSLGQRQPQHF. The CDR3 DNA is TGTGCCAGCAGCTTAGGTCAGCGACAGCCCCAGCATTTT. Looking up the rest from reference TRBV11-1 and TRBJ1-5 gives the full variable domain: EAEVAQSPRYKITEKSQAVAFWCDPISGHATLYWYRQILGQGPELLVQFQDESVVDDSQLPKDRFSAERLKGVDSTLKIQPAELGDSAMYLCASSLGQRQPQHFGDGTRLSIL.

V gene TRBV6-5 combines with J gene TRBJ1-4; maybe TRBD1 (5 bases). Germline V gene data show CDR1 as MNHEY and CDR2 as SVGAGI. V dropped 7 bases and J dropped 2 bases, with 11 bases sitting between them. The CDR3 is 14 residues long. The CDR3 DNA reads TGTGCCAGCAAGGACAAGACCACTAATGAAAAACTGTTTTTT. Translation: CASKDKTTNEKLFF.

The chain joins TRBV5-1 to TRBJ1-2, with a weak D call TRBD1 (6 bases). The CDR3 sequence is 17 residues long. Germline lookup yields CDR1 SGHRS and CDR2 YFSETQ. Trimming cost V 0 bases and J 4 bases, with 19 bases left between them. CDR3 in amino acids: CASSLAAGVGVFYGYTF. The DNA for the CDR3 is TGCGCCAGCAGCTTGGCGGCAGGGGTTGGGGTATTCTATGGCTACACCTTC.

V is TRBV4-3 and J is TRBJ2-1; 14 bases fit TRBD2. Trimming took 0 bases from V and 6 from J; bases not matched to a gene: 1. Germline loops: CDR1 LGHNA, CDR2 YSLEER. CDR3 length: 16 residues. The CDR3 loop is CASSQDGTSGGNEQFF. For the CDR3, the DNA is TGCGCCAGCAGCCAAGATGGGACTAGCGGGGGCAATGAGCAGTTCTTC.

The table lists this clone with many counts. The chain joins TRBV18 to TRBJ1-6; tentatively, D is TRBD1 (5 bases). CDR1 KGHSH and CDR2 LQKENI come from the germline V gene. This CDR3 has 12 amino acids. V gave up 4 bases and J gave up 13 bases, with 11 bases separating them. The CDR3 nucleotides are TGTGCCAGCTCACTAAATAGGGGTCCCCTCCACTTT. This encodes CASSLNRGPLHF.

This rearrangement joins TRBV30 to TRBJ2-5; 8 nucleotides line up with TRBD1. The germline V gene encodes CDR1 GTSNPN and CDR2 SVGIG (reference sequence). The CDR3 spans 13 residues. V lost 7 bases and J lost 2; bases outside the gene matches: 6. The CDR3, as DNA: TGTGCCTCAGGACAGGGAGGACAAGAGACCCAGTACTTC. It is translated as CASGQGGQETQYF.

CDR3 in amino acids: CASSRGTGDEKLFF. The CDR3 DNA is TGTGCCAGCAGTCGCGGGACAGGGGATGAAAAACTGTTTTTT. The chain joins TRBV7-1 to TRBJ1-4, with 10 bases matching TRBD1. TRBV7-1 is noted as an ORF with a role that remains uncertain. V shed 6 bases, J shed 6 bases, and the junction held 4 bases outside the gene matches. The length of the CDR3 is 14 residues.

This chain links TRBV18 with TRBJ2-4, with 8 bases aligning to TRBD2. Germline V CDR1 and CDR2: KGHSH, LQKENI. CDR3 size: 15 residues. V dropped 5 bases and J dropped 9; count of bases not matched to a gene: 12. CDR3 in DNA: TGTGCCAGCTCAAAGGCGGGGGGCCCAGATAGCATTCAGTACTTC. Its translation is CASSKAGGPDSIQYF.

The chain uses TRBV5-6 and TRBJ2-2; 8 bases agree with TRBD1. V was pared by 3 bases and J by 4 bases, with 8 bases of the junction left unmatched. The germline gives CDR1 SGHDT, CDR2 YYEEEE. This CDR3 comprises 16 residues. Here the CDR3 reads CASSSGQGQGTGELFF. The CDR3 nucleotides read TGTGCCAGCAGCTCAGGACAGGGTCAGGGCACCGGGGAGCTGTTTTTT.

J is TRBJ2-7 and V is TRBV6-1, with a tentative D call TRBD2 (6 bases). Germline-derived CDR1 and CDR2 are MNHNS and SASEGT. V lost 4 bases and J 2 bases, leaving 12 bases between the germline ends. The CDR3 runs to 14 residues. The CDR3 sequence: CASSAGGYPYEQYF. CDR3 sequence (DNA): TGTGCCAGCAGTGCCGGAGGGTACCCCTACGAGCAGTACTTC.

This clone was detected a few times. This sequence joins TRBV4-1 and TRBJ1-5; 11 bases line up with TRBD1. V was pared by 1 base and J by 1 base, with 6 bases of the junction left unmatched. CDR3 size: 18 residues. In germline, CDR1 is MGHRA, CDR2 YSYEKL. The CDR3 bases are TGCGCCAGCAGCCAAGTGGACAGGGGGCCGACGAGCAATCAGCCCCAGCATTTT. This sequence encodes CASSQVDRGPTSNQPQHF.

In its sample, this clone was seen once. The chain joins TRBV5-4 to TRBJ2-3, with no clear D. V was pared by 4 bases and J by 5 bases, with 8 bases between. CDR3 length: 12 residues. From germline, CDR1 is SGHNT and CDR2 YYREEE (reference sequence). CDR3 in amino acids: CASSPAEDTQYF. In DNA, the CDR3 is TGTGCCAGCAGCCCGGCGGAAGATACGCAGTATTTT.

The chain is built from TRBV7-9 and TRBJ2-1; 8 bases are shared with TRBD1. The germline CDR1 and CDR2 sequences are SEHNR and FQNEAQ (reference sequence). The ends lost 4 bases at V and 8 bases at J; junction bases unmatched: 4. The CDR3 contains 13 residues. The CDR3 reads CASSSQGADEQFF. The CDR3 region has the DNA TGTGCCAGCAGCTCCCAGGGGGCAGATGAGCAGTTCTTC.

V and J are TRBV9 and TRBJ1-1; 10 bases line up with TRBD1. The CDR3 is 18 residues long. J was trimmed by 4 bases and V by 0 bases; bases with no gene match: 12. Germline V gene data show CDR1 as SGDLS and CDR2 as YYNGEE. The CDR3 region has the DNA TGTGCCAGCAGCGTAGCCCCCCGGGACAGGGGCAGGGGCACTGAAGCTTTCTTT. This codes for CASSVAPRDRGRGTEAFF.

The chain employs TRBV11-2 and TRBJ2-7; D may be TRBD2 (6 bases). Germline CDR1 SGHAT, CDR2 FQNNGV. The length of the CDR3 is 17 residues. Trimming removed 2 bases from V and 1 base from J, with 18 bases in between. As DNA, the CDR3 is TGTGCCAGCAGCTTAAGAGGCGGAGGGGCCGTATCCTACGAGCAGTACTTC. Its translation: CASSLRGGGAVSYEQYF. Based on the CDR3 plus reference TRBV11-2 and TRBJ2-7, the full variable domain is EAGVAQSPRYKIIEKRQSVAFWCNPISGHATLYWYQQILGQGPKLLIQFQNNGVVDDSQLPKDRFSAERLKGVDSTLKIQPAKLEDSAVYLCASSLRGGGAVSYEQYFGPGTRLTVT.

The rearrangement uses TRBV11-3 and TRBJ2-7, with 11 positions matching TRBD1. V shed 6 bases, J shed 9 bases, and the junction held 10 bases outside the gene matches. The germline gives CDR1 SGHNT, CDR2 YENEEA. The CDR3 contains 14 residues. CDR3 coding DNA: TGTGCCAGCAGATATGGGACAGGGGGTCCGGTGCAGTACTTC. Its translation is CASRYGTGGPVQYF.

The CDR3 region has the DNA TGTGCCAGCAGCTCACCCCGACAGGGGGCCCATGGCTACACCTTC. Amino acids: CASSSPRQGAHGYTF. The rearrangement links TRBV7-9 to TRBJ1-2; TRBD1 aligns across 10 bases. The CDR3 totals 15 residues. Trimming at V came to 4 bases and at J to 6 bases, leaving 8 bases not matched to a gene. The germline gives CDR1 SEHNR, CDR2 FQNEAQ (reference sequence).